These 27 T cell receptor beta chains originate from one sample sequenced in a study of cytomegalovirus exposure and HLA in healthy donors. The PCR ran on 60 Vbeta and 13 Jbeta primers. Clones were sequenced by immunoSEQ multiplex PCR, and TCRdb holds only the in-frame ones, with some missing. The repertoire holds approximately 150,000 clones, with just under 80% as singletons. Sequenced input: PBMCs. These receptors originate from a man younger than 45 in good health and CMV-seronegative.

V and J are TRBV7-8 and TRBJ1-1, with D perhaps TRBD1 (5 bases). The V end lost 11 bases, the J end lost 5 bases, and 18 bases lay between the germline ends. CDR1 is SGHVS and CDR2 is FQNEAQ in the germline V gene. The CDR3 is made up of 13 amino acids. CDR3: CASGGPRGTEAFF. In nucleotides, the CDR3 is TGTGCCTCCGGGGGACCCCGGGGGACTGAAGCTTTCTTT.

The chain employs TRBV5-4 and TRBJ2-1, with 8 nucleotides matching TRBD2. Germline values: CDR1 SGHNT, CDR2 YYREEE (reference sequence). This CDR3 is 17 amino acids long. With V trimmed by 1 base and J by 5 bases, 11 bases remained unmatched. The CDR3 sequence: CASSLKSGRALDNEQFF. CDR3 bases: TGTGCCAGCAGCTTGAAAAGCGGGAGAGCATTGGACAATGAGCAGTTCTTC.

The chain links TRBV5-4 to TRBJ1-1, with 8 bases identical to TRBD1. The CDR3 sequence is 13 residues long. Per germline, CDR1 SGHNT and CDR2 YYREEE (reference sequence). V lost 0 bases and J lost 6; bases outside the gene matches: 1. As DNA, the CDR3 is TGTGCCAGCAGCTTGGTGACAGGGGCTGAAGCTTTCTTT. Protein: CASSLVTGAEAFF.

The chain couples TRBV6-4 to TRBJ2-3, with D possibly TRBD1 on 6 matching bases. This CDR3 contains 16 residues. The germline V and J ends were trimmed by 3 bases and 5 bases, with 18 bases remaining between them. Per the germline V gene, CDR1 is MRHNA and CDR2 is SNTAGT. The CDR3 DNA reads TGTGCCAGCAGTGAGGACCCACAGGGTTATAAAGATACGCAGTATTTT. Protein product: CASSEDPQGYKDTQYF.

The chain is built from TRBV19 and TRBJ2-7, with D perhaps TRBD2 (8 bases). This CDR3 is 15 amino acids long. V was shortened by 5 bases and J by 3 bases, with 17 bases between the two germline ends. Germline CDR1 and CDR2: LNHDA and SQIVND (reference sequence). CDR3 region: CASSWGQRGSYEQYF. The CDR3, as DNA: TGTGCCAGTAGTTGGGGACAGCGGGGGAGCTACGAGCAGTACTTC.

V gene TRBV5-1 combines with J gene TRBJ2-2, with a weak D call TRBD1 (6 bases). Germline V CDR1 and CDR2: SGHRS, YFSETQ. The CDR3 consists of 15 residues. With 4 bases removed from V and 3 bases from J, the gap between germline ends came to 13 bases. The CDR3 sequence: CASSPPQGYTGELFF. For the CDR3, the DNA is TGCGCCAGCAGCCCACCACAGGGTTACACCGGGGAGCTGTTTTTT.

The CDR3 DNA sequence: TGTGCCAGCAGTGGGACGGTCATGGAGGGGTACTTC. Protein product: CASSGTVMEGYF. V usage is TRBV6-1 and J usage is TRBJ2-7; the D gene is possibly TRBD2 (6 bases). Trimming removed 4 bases from V and 12 bases from J, with 16 bases in between. Germline CDR1 and CDR2: MNHNS and SASEGT. There are 12 residues in the CDR3.

In its sample, this clone was seen once. The chain employs TRBV2 and TRBJ2-7, with 9 nucleotides matching TRBD1. This CDR3 region has 13 residues. With 9 bases clipped from V and 5 bases from J, the junction kept 8 bases outside the gene matches. Looked up from germline, CDR1 is SNHLY and CDR2 is FYNNEI. CDR3 DNA sequence: TGTGCCAGTACAGGGGGCAGCTGGGACGAGCAGTACTTC. Its translation: CASTGGSWDEQYF.

V and J are TRBV7-3 and TRBJ2-3; TRBD2 matches 7 bases. V shed 5 bases and J 2 bases; nucleotides not matched to a gene: 7. CDR3 length: 15 residues. Germline CDR1 is SGHTA and CDR2 is FQGTGA. Written as DNA, the CDR3 is TGTGCCAGCAGCCCTCCTGGGAGGGACACAGATACGCAGTATTTT. Protein: CASSPPGRDTDTQYF.

This chain joins TRBV4-2 and TRBJ2-2; 12 nucleotides agree with TRBD2. Per germline, CDR1 LGHNA and CDR2 YNFKEQ. The CDR3 covers 21 residues. The J segment lost 8 bases and the V segment lost 0 bases, leaving 19 bases of the junction unmatched. The CDR3 sequence is CASSQEVRLAGGSGARGELFF. The CDR3 nucleotides are TGTGCCAGCAGCCAAGAAGTCCGGCTAGCGGGAGGGAGTGGGGCACGGGGGGAGCTGTTTTTT.

This clone was recorded once. This chain connects TRBV4-1 to TRBJ2-2, with 10 bases identical to TRBD1. With V trimmed by 0 bases and J by 4 bases, 8 bases remained unmatched. The CDR3 runs 18 residues. Germline CDR1 and CDR2: MGHRA and YSYEKL. The CDR3 loop reads CASSQDQGDRGFTGELFF. CDR3 coding DNA: TGCGCCAGCAGCCAAGATCAAGGGGACAGGGGTTTCACCGGGGAGCTGTTTTTT.

The chain has TRBV7-9 and TRBJ1-6; possible D gene TRBD1, 6 bases. The CDR3 has 16 amino acids. Deletions cut 3 bases from V and 10 bases from J, with 19 bases between. CDR1 and CDR2 (germline): SEHNR, FQNEAQ (reference sequence). In DNA, the CDR3 is TGTGCCAGCAGCTTGACACAGGGATATCGGGAATCACCCCTCCACTTT. Its protein product is CASSLTQGYRESPLHF.

The J gene is TRBJ2-7, the V gene TRBV7-9; 13 bases line up with TRBD2. CDR1 SEHNR and CDR2 FQNEAQ come from the germline V gene (reference sequence). Trimming took 8 bases from V and 7 from J; bases not matched to a gene: 5. CDR3 length: 13 residues. CDR3 bases: TGTGCCAGCCGGACTAGCGGGAGTGTAGAGCAGTACTTC. Translating gives CASRTSGSVEQYF.

The genes are TRBV28 and TRBJ2-4; 11 bases match TRBD1. Trimming at V came to 8 bases and at J to 1 base, leaving 7 bases not matched to a gene. Germline CDR1 is MDHEN and CDR2 is SYDVKM. The length of the CDR3 is 16 residues. The DNA for the CDR3 is TGTGCCAGCGGGACAGGGGGGCGGAGGGCCAAAAACATTCAGTACTTC. Protein: CASGTGGRRAKNIQYF.

The chain carries TRBV28 and TRBJ1-2, with 7 bases aligning to TRBD1. After removal of 10 bases from V and 0 bases from J, the junction contained 5 bases not matched to a gene. The CDR3 spans 13 residues. The V gene's germline CDR1 is MDHEN and CDR2 SYDVKM. CDR3: CATETGTNYGYTF. The CDR3 DNA is TGTGCCACCGAGACAGGGACTAACTATGGCTACACCTTC.

CDR3 in amino acids: CASSRASRPQHF. The CDR3 DNA is TGTGCCAGCAGCAGGGCAAGTCGGCCCCAGCATTTT. This sequence joins TRBV21-1 and TRBJ1-5; no DNA check was done on the table's D call, TRBD1. TRBV21-1 is classified as a pseudogene. There are 12 residues in the CDR3.

The chain links TRBV11-3 to TRBJ2-1; TRBD1 might be the D (6 bases). This CDR3 has 13 residues. Germline V lookup: CDR1 SGHNT, CDR2 YENEEA. Trimming stripped 6 bases from V and 3 bases from J, with 9 bases between. CDR3 coding DNA: TGTGCCAGCAGGGCAGGGGTCTACAATGAGCAGTTCTTC. Encoded protein: CASRAGVYNEQFF.

This chain links TRBV9 with TRBJ1-5; a possible D gene is TRBD1 (6 bases). Trimming pared 4 bases from V and 2 bases from J, leaving 13 bases between. There are 15 residues in the CDR3. Germline V gives CDR1 SGDLS, CDR2 YYNGEE. CDR3 coding DNA: TGTGCCAGCAGCCCTCACTCAGGGGGCAATCAGCCCCAGCATTTT. Amino acid sequence: CASSPHSGGNQPQHF. Full variable domain (outside the CDR3, taken from reference TRBV9 and TRBJ1-5): DSGVTQTPKHLITATGQRVTLRCSPRSGDLSVYWYQQSLDQGLQFLIQYYNGEERAKGNILERFSAQQFPDLHSELNLSSLELGDSALYFCASSPHSGGNQPQHFGDGTRLSIL.

The genes are TRBV27 and TRBJ2-1; TRBD2 agrees at 10 bases. Germline V CDR1 and CDR2: MNHEY, SMNVEV (reference sequence). This CDR3 spans 15 amino acids. With 3 bases clipped from V and 10 bases from J, the junction kept 9 bases outside the gene matches. The CDR3 is CASSFRAGGLGEQFF. The DNA for the CDR3 is TGTGCCAGCAGTTTTCGAGCGGGGGGGCTTGGAGAGCAGTTCTTC.

The rearrangement joins TRBV19 to TRBJ1-1, with 7 bases matching TRBD1. CDR3 size: 14 residues. Germline trimming cut 4 bases from V and 1 base from J; bases unmatched to any gene: 3. Germline V gene lookup returns CDR1 LNHDA and CDR2 SQIVND (reference sequence). CDR3 protein: CASSRGQTNTEAFF. Written as DNA, the CDR3 is TGTGCCAGTAGTAGGGGACAGACGAACACTGAAGCTTTCTTT.

The chain uses TRBV4-3 and TRBJ2-3; 10 positions agree with TRBD2. CDR3 length: 15 residues. The germline gives CDR1 LGHNA, CDR2 YSLEER. The J segment lost 2 bases and the V segment lost 6 bases, leaving 5 bases of the junction unmatched. CDR3 coding DNA: TGCGCCAGCAGACGGACTAGCGGATACACAGATACGCAGTATTTT. Its translation is CASRRTSGYTDTQYF.

The J gene is TRBJ1-6, the V gene TRBV7-3; 7 nucleotides align to TRBD1. J gave up 8 bases and V 6 bases, and 4 bases lay outside the gene matches. The CDR3 length is 13 residues. CDR1 and CDR2 from the germline V gene are SGHTA and FQGTGA. CDR3 loop: CASRRDRDSPLHF. The CDR3 bases are TGTGCCAGCAGGCGAGACAGGGATTCACCCCTCCACTTT.

This clone has only a few counts. The chain combines TRBV6-4 with TRBJ2-6, with TRBD1 identical over 7 bases. CDR1 is MRHNA and CDR2 is SNTAGT in the germline V gene. The CDR3 spans 15 residues. Trimming at V came to 2 bases and at J to 9 bases, leaving 7 bases not matched to a gene. CDR3 bases: TGTGCCAGCAGTGACAGGGGGCTTCCAGGCAACGTCCTGACTTTC. Translation gives CASSDRGLPGNVLTF.

The chain combines TRBV7-3 with TRBJ1-6; 7 bases are shared with TRBD1. The length of the CDR3 is 13 residues. Germline values: CDR1 SGHTA, CDR2 FQGTGA. V lost 5 bases, J lost 8 bases, and 3 bases stayed unmatched. The CDR3 protein is CASSDRADSPLHF. DNA for the CDR3: TGTGCCAGCAGCGACAGGGCCGATTCACCCCTCCACTTT.

J is TRBJ2-5 and V is TRBV20-1; D remains ambiguous. V was cut by 5 bases and J by 2 bases, with 6 bases left in between. This CDR3 comprises 11 residues. The germline V gene encodes CDR1 DFQATT and CDR2 SNEGSKA (reference sequence). This chain's CDR3 is CSALRQETQYF. Written as DNA, the CDR3 is TGCAGTGCTCTCAGACAAGAGACCCAGTACTTC.

A note on this clone: A junction boundary mismatches the germline segment, possibly from a read error. The chain has TRBV30 and TRBJ1-1; possibly TRBD1 for D (6 bases). This CDR3 has 12 residues. CDR1 and CDR2 (germline): GTSNPN, SVGIG (reference sequence). Here the CDR3 DNA reads TGTGCCGGGAGTGGAGGGGGCACTGAAGCTTTCTTT. Translated, it gives CAGSGGGTEAFF. The full variable domain, rest sourced from reference TRBV30 and TRBJ1-1, is SQTIHQWPATLVQPVGSPLSLECTVEGTSNPNLYWYRQAAGRGLQLLFYSVGIGQISSEVPQNLSASRPQDRQFILSSKKLLLSDSGFYLCAGSGGGTEAFFGQGTRLTVV.

The chain combines TRBV5-1 with TRBJ2-5, with D perhaps TRBD1 (5 bases). Per the germline V gene, CDR1 is SGHRS and CDR2 is YFSETQ. CDR3 size: 13 residues. Between the trimmed V and J ends, which lost 0 bases and 5 bases, there was a span of 8 bases. The DNA for the CDR3 is TGCGCCAGCAGCTTGGAGGGGCGGGAGACCCAGTACTTC. It codes for CASSLEGRETQYF.